These 27 T cell receptor beta chains were all obtained from the same sample, sequenced in a study of blood T cell repertoires in COVID-19 (dated by TCRdb to 2018 to 2021). The library was prepared using the immunoSEQ multiplex PCR assay. The clones in this table, taken by TCRdb from immuneACCESS, are in-frame only. Not every clone is retained; where verified, under half of the shortfall comes from an unresolved V gene, and the cause of the rest is unknown. This sample lists 90,000 to 130,000 clones; about 85% were detected once. In total, the top ten clones hold around 4.4% of the sample. Sequencing was performed on peripheral blood. These receptors came from a human donor in a cohort sampled during active COVID-19.

V is TRBV9 and J is TRBJ2-7; 7 bases match TRBD2. V shed 0 bases, J shed 2 bases, and the junction held 5 bases outside the gene matches. CDR1 is SGDLS, CDR2 YYNGEE, per germline. This CDR3 contains 15 residues. CDR3 region: CASSVGGGSAYEQYF. DNA of the CDR3: TGTGCCAGCAGCGTAGGGGGCGGGAGTGCCTACGAGCAGTACTTC.

By proportion, this clone is medium-sized. V and J are TRBV4-2 and TRBJ2-7; possible D gene TRBD2, 6 bases. This CDR3 region has 16 residues. Germline V CDR1 and CDR2: LGHNA, YNFKEQ. Trimming pared 0 bases from V and 0 bases from J, leaving 12 bases between. As DNA, the CDR3 is TGTGCCAGCAGCCAAGATCGGGCGGGGAGCTCCTACGAGCAGTACTTC. Its translation: CASSQDRAGSSYEQYF.

Written as DNA, the CDR3 is TGTGCCAGCAGCGGGACTCCATCTACGGGGGGCTATGGCTACACCTTC. Translated: CASSGTPSTGGYGYTF. This sequence joins TRBV5-5 and TRBJ1-2; TRBD1 is a possible D gene (5 bases). The germline CDR1 and CDR2 sequences are SGHKS and YYEKEE (reference sequence). The CDR3 consists of 16 residues. The V gene lost 4 bases and the J gene lost 4 bases, with 20 bases spanning the gap.

The genes are TRBV12-1 and TRBJ2-7; the table's TRBD1 call for D was not verified on the DNA. TRBV12-1 is tagged as a pseudogene. There are 16 residues in the CDR3. The CDR3 spells CASSFDHRSTSYEQYF. In DNA form, the CDR3 reads TGTGCCAGCAGCTTTGATCACAGGTCCACCTCCTACGAGCAGTACTTC.

The CDR3 reads CASSQDGSTDTQYF. The CDR3 bases are TGTGCCAGCAGCCAAGATGGCAGCACAGATACGCAGTATTTT. This chain links TRBV4-2 with TRBJ2-3; D not certain. V was trimmed by 0 bases and J by 0 bases, leaving 4 bases between them. Germline V gene sequence: CDR1 LGHNA, CDR2 YNFKEQ. The CDR3 has 14 amino acids.

The V and J genes are TRBV5-4 and TRBJ2-1; a possible D gene is TRBD1 (6 bases). There are 15 residues in the CDR3. V lost 0 bases to trimming and J lost 5 bases, with 12 bases between them. Germline V gene data show CDR1 as SGHNT and CDR2 as YYREEE (reference sequence). CDR3 coding DNA: TGTGCCAGCAGCTTGGGGTTACAGGGAAACAATGAGCAGTTCTTC. Its translation: CASSLGLQGNNEQFF.

The rearrangement links TRBV20-1 to TRBJ1-4, with D uncertain. The V gene lost 3 bases and the J gene lost 4 bases, with 15 bases spanning the gap. The CDR3 has 15 residues. The germline CDR1 and CDR2 sequences are DFQATT and SNEGSKA (reference sequence). In DNA form, the CDR3 reads TGCAGTGCTAGTAATGTGGTGGGAGTTAATGAAAAACTGTTTTTT. As protein: CSASNVVGVNEKLFF.

This chain links TRBV6-5 with TRBJ2-5; D is ambiguous. CDR3 size: 16 residues. V gave up 0 bases and J gave up 2 bases, with 13 bases separating them. Germline CDR1 reads MNHEY; CDR2 reads SVGAGI. The CDR3 loop is CASSYSRKTLQETQYF. The DNA for the CDR3 is TGTGCCAGCAGTTACTCCCGGAAAACACTACAAGAGACCCAGTACTTC.

The chain links TRBV30 to TRBJ2-3; the D gene is possibly TRBD1 (5 bases). Trimming took 3 bases from V and 2 from J, leaving 9 bases between them. The germline V gene has CDR1 GTSNPN and CDR2 SVGIG (reference sequence). The CDR3 is 13 residues long. The CDR3 spells CAWRSGITDTQYF. The DNA for the CDR3 is TGTGCCTGGAGATCAGGGATCACAGATACGCAGTATTTT.

This clone was counted only a few times. The chain employs TRBV3-1 (or the pseudogene TRBV3-2) and TRBJ1-6; TRBD1 aligns across 9 bases. Germline values: CDR1 LGHDT, CDR2 YNNKEL (reference sequence). After removal of 4 bases from V and 7 bases from J, the junction contained 5 bases not matched to a gene. The CDR3 has 15 residues. The CDR3 DNA sequence: TGTGCCAGCAGCCCTGGGACAGGGATCAATTCACCCCTCCACTTT. Amino acid sequence: CASSPGTGINSPLHF.

The V and J genes are TRBV6-5 and TRBJ1-2; a weak D match, TRBD1 (5 bases). Looked up from germline, CDR1 is MNHEY and CDR2 is SVGAGI. With 0 bases removed from V and 2 bases from J, the gap between germline ends came to 10 bases. The CDR3 length is 15 residues. The CDR3 reads CASSYSSRVNYGYTF. The CDR3 DNA is TGTGCCAGCAGTTACTCGAGCAGGGTCAACTATGGCTACACCTTC.

The chain employs TRBV4-2 and TRBJ2-1; the D gene is possibly TRBD2 (5 bases). Germline V gene lookup returns CDR1 LGHNA and CDR2 YNFKEQ. CDR3 length equals 17 residues. Trimming removed 0 bases from V and 3 bases from J, with 15 bases in between. CDR3 nucleotides: TGTGCCAGCAGCCAAGATCTTCGCCTTGAGGGCTACAATGAGCAGTTCTTC. Encoded protein: CASSQDLRLEGYNEQFF.

The rearrangement uses TRBV19 and TRBJ2-7; no definite D call. The V end lost 4 bases, the J end lost 3 bases, and 10 bases lay between the germline ends. Per the germline V gene, CDR1 is LNHDA and CDR2 is SQIVND (reference sequence). This CDR3 is 13 amino acids long. The CDR3 DNA reads TGTGCCAGTAGTAACGCGCCAGGCTACGAGCAGTACTTC. Translation: CASSNAPGYEQYF. Together with reference TRBV19 and TRBJ2-7, the CDR3 gives the full variable domain: DGGITQSPKYLFRKEGQNVTLSCEQNLNHDAMYWYRQDPGQGLRLIYYSQIVNDFQKGDIAEGYSVSREKKESFPLTVTSAQKNPTAFYLCASSNAPGYEQYFGPGTRLTVT.

The chain has TRBV19 and TRBJ1-2; 8 positions match TRBD1. The CDR3 totals 15 residues. J was trimmed by 4 bases and V by 8 bases; bases with no gene match: 12. Germline-derived CDR1 and CDR2 are LNHDA and SQIVND (reference sequence). CDR3 loop: CASRTGPGGPYGYTF. The CDR3 DNA is TGTGCCAGTCGGACAGGCCCAGGGGGCCCCTATGGCTACACCTTC.

This chain links TRBV6-4 with TRBJ2-2; a weak D match, TRBD1 (6 bases). The germline V gene has CDR1 MRHNA and CDR2 SNTAGT. CDR3 length: 13 residues. V shed 4 bases and J shed 7 bases, with 10 bases lying between them. CDR3 sequence: CASSGGQFGELFF. CDR3 DNA: TGTGCCAGCAGTGGGGGACAATTCGGGGAGCTGTTTTTT.

The J gene is TRBJ1-2, the V gene TRBV9; D uncertain. This CDR3 region has 15 residues. V shed 2 bases and J shed 0 bases, with 11 bases lying between them. CDR1 and CDR2 from the germline V gene are SGDLS and YYNGEE. CDR3 loop: CASSVTAGTNYGYTF. CDR3 nucleotides: TGTGCCAGCAGCGTCACGGCCGGGACTAACTATGGCTACACCTTC.

Regarding this clone: One junction end does not reproduce the germline sequence, and a read error may be involved. The CDR3 nucleotides read TGCGCCTCTCAAGGTACCGTCACAGGTACGCAGTATTTT. Its protein is CASQGTVTGTQYF. The chain couples TRBV10-1 to TRBJ2-3; D possibly corresponds to TRBD1 (5 bases). Germline lookup yields CDR1 WNHNN and CDR2 SYGVQD (reference sequence). This CDR3 spans 13 amino acids.

The V and J genes are TRBV11-2 and TRBJ2-1, with TRBD2 as a possible D gene (6 bases). This CDR3 has 15 amino acids. Germline-derived CDR1 and CDR2 are SGHAT and FQNNGV. With 5 bases removed from V and 2 bases from J, the gap between germline ends came to 13 bases. The CDR3 sequence: CASSLLAGTYNEQFF. Written as DNA, the CDR3 is TGTGCCAGCAGCCTTCTCGCGGGAACCTACAATGAGCAGTTCTTC.

The rearrangement joins TRBV5-5 to TRBJ2-7, with 9 bases identical to TRBD1. The germline V gene has CDR1 SGHKS and CDR2 YYEKEE (reference sequence). CDR3 length: 15 amino acids. The V gene end was trimmed by 1 base and the J gene end by 5 bases; junction bases not matched to a gene: 7. The CDR3 here is CASSLLLRTGDEQYF. DNA of the CDR3: TGTGCCAGCAGCTTGTTATTGAGGACAGGGGACGAGCAGTACTTC.

The V call is TRBV18, the J call TRBJ2-3; 9 bases are a match to TRBD2. CDR1 is KGHSH, CDR2 LQKENI, per germline. J gave up 2 bases and V 1 base, and 4 bases lay outside the gene matches. This CDR3 has 16 residues. In nucleotides, the CDR3 is TGTGCCAGCTCACCACGGCTAGCGGGATCCACAGATACGCAGTATTTT. The encoded protein is CASSPRLAGSTDTQYF.

The chain employs TRBV10-3 and TRBJ1-4; 7 bases match TRBD1. Trimming took 4 bases from V and 4 from J; bases not matched to a gene: 9. This CDR3 has 16 residues. Germline loops: CDR1 ENHRY, CDR2 SYGVKD. CDR3 region: CAISAHRDSLNEKLFF. The CDR3 nucleotides are TGTGCCATCAGTGCCCACCGGGACAGCCTTAATGAAAAACTGTTTTTT.

This clone was seen once. This chain joins TRBV7-2 and TRBJ2-3, with a weak D call TRBD2 (6 bases). The CDR3 spans 15 residues. Trimming took off 1 base at V and 7 bases at J, with 15 bases between the two ends. Germline CDR1 reads SGHTA; CDR2 reads FQGNSA. This CDR3 reads CASSLGEVSANTQYF. For the CDR3, the DNA is TGTGCCAGCAGCTTAGGGGAGGTTAGCGCGAATACGCAGTATTTT.

The chain is built from TRBV6-1 and TRBJ1-5; D remains ambiguous. CDR3 length equals 14 residues. Germline V gene lookup returns CDR1 MNHNS and CDR2 SASEGT. Between the trimmed V and J ends, which lost 3 bases and 1 base, there was a span of 7 bases. The CDR3 DNA reads TGTGCCAGCAGTGACAGGTACAGCAATCAGCCCCAGCATTTT. This codes for CASSDRYSNQPQHF.

As concerns this clone: Other DNA sequences in the same sample also yield this CDR3. The chain is built from TRBV29-1 and TRBJ2-1; 15 nucleotides align to TRBD2. The CDR3 totals 14 residues. V was pared by 5 bases and J by 9 bases, with 5 bases of the junction left unmatched. Germline loops: CDR1 SQVTM, CDR2 ANQGSEA. The CDR3 is CSVRTSGRAGEQFF. The DNA of the CDR3 is TGCAGCGTTCGGACTAGCGGGAGGGCCGGTGAGCAGTTCTTC.

This chain connects TRBV19 to TRBJ1-5; TRBD1 matches at 7 bases. The CDR3 spans 16 residues. V gave up 4 bases and J gave up 4 bases; unmatched junction bases: 10. Germline V CDR1 and CDR2: LNHDA, SQIVND (reference sequence). The chain's CDR3 is CASSTNGRQGNQPQHF. In DNA form, the CDR3 reads TGTGCCAGTAGTACAAATGGCCGACAGGGTAATCAGCCCCAGCATTTT.

The chain combines TRBV30 with TRBJ1-2; 8 bases agree with TRBD1. This CDR3 comprises 14 residues. V dropped 0 bases and J dropped 6; count of bases not matched to a gene: 6. Germline V gene data show CDR1 as GTSNPN and CDR2 as SVGIG (reference sequence). CDR3 loop: CAWSVPGQADGYTF. The DNA of the CDR3 is TGTGCCTGGAGTGTACCGGGACAGGCGGATGGCTACACCTTC.

Worth noting for this clone: The same CDR3 also results from other DNA sequences found in this sample. The V and J genes are TRBV6-5 and TRBJ1-2; 8 bases match TRBD1. The CDR3 is 12 amino acids. V dropped 9 bases and J dropped 4; count of bases not matched to a gene: 4. The germline gives CDR1 MNHEY, CDR2 SVGAGI. The CDR3 loop is CASRDRPYGYTF. CDR3 bases: TGTGCCAGTCGGGACAGGCCCTATGGCTACACCTTC.